This is a list of T cell receptor beta chains from one sample in a study of blood T cell repertoires in COVID-19. Clones were read by immunoSEQ multiplex PCR, and TCRdb kept only the in-frame ones, dropping some. Here the sample spans about 480,000 clones, approximately 89% being singletons. Sequences were obtained from peripheral blood. The receptors stem from a woman in her forties or fifties with COVID-19, enrolled during active disease. Each CDR3 is given with its conserved first and last residue. Each record gives: V gene, clone size, D gene, J gene, CDR3 protein, CDR3 DNA. The D gene is left open where the match is weak. For some rows the clone size is stated as once, few or many, or as a class when expanded; others skip it.

v_call: TRBV18
clone_size: few
d_call: -
j_call: TRBJ1-1
cdr3_aa: CASSPGTPNTEAFF
cdr3_nt: TGTGCCAGCTCACCCGGGACACCTAACACTGAAGCTTTCTTT

v_call: TRBV6-5
clone_size: once
d_call: -
j_call: TRBJ2-7
cdr3_aa: CATGVGYEQYF
cdr3_nt: TGTGCCACCGGGGTAGGGTACGAGCAGTACTTC

v_call: TRBV4-2
clone_size: -
d_call: TRBD2
j_call: TRBJ2-5
cdr3_aa: CASSQTRGGFYQETQYF
cdr3_nt: TGTGCCAGCAGCCAGACCCGGGGGGGTTTTTACCAAGAGACCCAGTACTTC

v_call: TRBV19
clone_size: once
d_call: TRBD1
j_call: TRBJ1-3
cdr3_aa: CASSTRQGSPGNTIYF
cdr3_nt: TGTGCCAGTAGTACTCGACAGGGCAGTCCTGGAAACACCATATATTTT

v_call: TRBV28
clone_size: -
d_call: TRBD1
j_call: TRBJ2-7
cdr3_aa: CASSRPGTATYEQYF
cdr3_nt: TGTGCCAGCAGTAGACCCGGGACAGCGACCTACGAGCAGTACTTC

v_call: TRBV24-1
clone_size: -
d_call: TRBD2
j_call: TRBJ2-1
cdr3_aa: CATGVQAGAYNEQFF
cdr3_nt: TGTGCCACCGGCGTTCAAGCGGGAGCCTACAATGAGCAGTTCTTC

v_call: TRBV3-1/TRBV3-2
clone_size: -
d_call: -
j_call: TRBJ1-1
cdr3_aa: CASSQGWGVNTEAFF
cdr3_nt: TGTGCCAGCAGCCAAGGATGGGGCGTGAACACTGAAGCTTTCTTT

v_call: TRBV5-1
clone_size: -
d_call: -
j_call: TRBJ1-6
cdr3_aa: CASSLAGQLDNSPLHF
cdr3_nt: TGCGCCAGCAGCTTGGCGGGACAACTAGATAATTCACCCCTCCACTTT

v_call: TRBV6-5
clone_size: -
d_call: TRBD1
j_call: TRBJ2-7
cdr3_aa: CASRLEGGSEQYF
cdr3_nt: TGTGCCAGCCGCCTAGAAGGGGGCAGCGAGCAGTACTTC

v_call: TRBV7-9
clone_size: -
d_call: TRBD1
j_call: TRBJ1-2
cdr3_aa: CASSLPTGVNYGYTF
cdr3_nt: TGTGCCAGCAGCCTGCCGACAGGGGTTAACTATGGCTACACCTTC

v_call: TRBV10-3
clone_size: -
d_call: TRBD1
j_call: TRBJ1-2
cdr3_aa: CAIPGQDGYTF
cdr3_nt: TGTGCCATCCCGGGACAGGATGGCTACACCTTC

v_call: TRBV28
clone_size: -
d_call: -
j_call: TRBJ1-1
cdr3_aa: CASSLAIEAFF
cdr3_nt: TGTGCCAGCAGTTTAGCCATTGAGGCTTTCTTT

v_call: TRBV7-9
clone_size: -
d_call: TRBD2
j_call: TRBJ2-1
cdr3_aa: CASSRTSGGAVDYNEQFF
cdr3_nt: TGTGCCAGCAGCCGGACTAGCGGGGGGGCCGTGGATTACAATGAGCAGTTCTTC

v_call: TRBV29-1
clone_size: once
d_call: -
j_call: TRBJ1-1
cdr3_aa: CSVEDLEGNTEAFF
cdr3_nt: TGCAGCGTTGAAGATCTGGAGGGGAACACTGAAGCTTTCTTT

v_call: TRBV9
clone_size: -
d_call: -
j_call: TRBJ1-2
cdr3_aa: CASSPRQEGTYGYTF
cdr3_nt: TGTGCCAGCAGCCCCCGGCAGGAGGGGACTTATGGCTACACCTTC

v_call: TRBV28
clone_size: -
d_call: -
j_call: TRBJ2-4
cdr3_aa: CASSLAADSAKNIQYF
cdr3_nt: TGTGCCAGCAGTCTCGCTGCTGACTCAGCCAAAAACATTCAGTACTTC

v_call: TRBV5-1
clone_size: -
d_call: -
j_call: TRBJ2-4
cdr3_aa: CASSLDLAKNIQYF
cdr3_nt: TGCGCCAGCTCACTAGACCTAGCCAAAAACATTCAGTACTTC

v_call: TRBV3-1/TRBV3-2
clone_size: -
d_call: -
j_call: TRBJ1-3
cdr3_aa: CASSQGQGNTIYF
cdr3_nt: TGTGCCAGCAGCCAGGGGCAAGGAAACACCATATATTTT

v_call: TRBV7-3
clone_size: -
d_call: -
j_call: TRBJ1-1
cdr3_aa: CASAESGGEAFF
cdr3_nt: TGTGCCAGTGCCGAGTCCGGCGGTGAAGCTTTCTTT

v_call: TRBV6-5
clone_size: -
d_call: TRBD1
j_call: TRBJ1-2
cdr3_aa: CASSQSGTGVGYTF
cdr3_nt: TGTGCCAGCAGTCAGAGCGGGACAGGGGTTGGCTACACCTTC

v_call: TRBV2
clone_size: -
d_call: -
j_call: TRBJ2-1
cdr3_aa: CASKNSQANEQFF
cdr3_nt: TGTGCCAGCAAGAACTCCCAGGCGAATGAGCAGTTCTTC

v_call: TRBV6-5
clone_size: -
d_call: -
j_call: TRBJ2-3
cdr3_aa: CASSYGSGGSTDTQYF
cdr3_nt: TGTGCCAGCAGTTACGGGTCTGGCGGTAGCACAGATACGCAGTATTTT

v_call: TRBV6-1
clone_size: -
d_call: -
j_call: TRBJ2-2
cdr3_aa: CASSETGVRTGELFF
cdr3_nt: TGTGCCAGCAGTGAAACGGGGGTTCGCACCGGGGAGCTGTTTTTT

v_call: TRBV11-2
clone_size: once
d_call: TRBD1
j_call: TRBJ2-2
cdr3_aa: CASSSGGQGGPGELFF
cdr3_nt: TGTGCCAGCAGCTCGGGGGGACAGGGGGGGCCCGGGGAGCTGTTTTTT

v_call: TRBV7-9
clone_size: few
d_call: -
j_call: TRBJ1-1
cdr3_aa: CASSWTAVEAFF
cdr3_nt: TGTGCCAGCAGCTGGACAGCCGTCGAAGCTTTCTTT

v_call: TRBV30
clone_size: once
d_call: TRBD2
j_call: TRBJ2-3
cdr3_aa: CAWSVLLAGASDTQYF
cdr3_nt: TGTGCCTGGAGTGTACTCCTAGCGGGGGCTTCAGATACGCAGTATTTT

v_call: TRBV19
clone_size: -
d_call: TRBD2
j_call: TRBJ2-7
cdr3_aa: CASSIGGAYEQYF
cdr3_nt: TGTGCCAGTAGCATCGGGGGGGCCTACGAGCAGTACTTC

v_call: TRBV20-1
clone_size: once
d_call: TRBD1
j_call: TRBJ1-6
cdr3_aa: CSASATGDSPLHF
cdr3_nt: TGCAGTGCTAGTGCGACAGGGGACTCACCCCTCCACTTT

v_call: TRBV19
clone_size: -
d_call: TRBD2
j_call: TRBJ2-1
cdr3_aa: CASSIAGGLVNEQFF
cdr3_nt: TGTGCCAGTAGTATAGCGGGGGGGTTAGTGAATGAGCAGTTCTTC

v_call: TRBV30
clone_size: -
d_call: -
j_call: TRBJ1-3
cdr3_aa: CAWRRPDSDGNTIYF
cdr3_nt: TGTGCCTGGAGGAGACCCGACAGTGATGGAAACACCATATATTTT

v_call: TRBV29-1
clone_size: once
d_call: TRBD1
j_call: TRBJ1-1
cdr3_aa: CSVETGVGDTEAFF
cdr3_nt: TGCAGCGTTGAGACAGGGGTGGGAGACACTGAAGCTTTCTTT

v_call: TRBV10-3
clone_size: -
d_call: -
j_call: TRBJ1-3
cdr3_aa: CAISDTGGRIESGNTIYF
cdr3_nt: TGTGCCATCAGTGACACCGGGGGGCGCATAGAGTCTGGAAACACCATATATTTT

v_call: TRBV23-1
clone_size: -
d_call: -
j_call: TRBJ1-1
cdr3_aa: CASSQRMTVRPHSRNTEAFF
cdr3_nt: TGCGCCAGCAGTCAAAGAATGACAGTACGGCCGCACAGTAGGAACACTGAAGCTTTCTTT

v_call: TRBV19
clone_size: -
d_call: TRBD1
j_call: TRBJ2-1
cdr3_aa: CASSIGQGTPSYNEQFF
cdr3_nt: TGTGCCAGTAGTATAGGACAGGGGACACCCTCTTACAATGAGCAGTTCTTC

v_call: TRBV7-2
clone_size: few
d_call: -
j_call: TRBJ2-7
cdr3_aa: CASTLGDTFFYEQYF
cdr3_nt: TGTGCCAGCACCCTGGGGGACACCTTTTTCTACGAGCAGTACTTC

v_call: TRBV5-6
clone_size: -
d_call: -
j_call: TRBJ1-1
cdr3_aa: CASSLEAGAAGNTEAFF
cdr3_nt: TGTGCCAGCAGCCTTGAGGCCGGGGCAGCGGGGAACACTGAAGCTTTCTTT

v_call: TRBV3-1/TRBV3-2
clone_size: -
d_call: -
j_call: TRBJ2-4
cdr3_aa: CASSQGTANIQYF
cdr3_nt: TGTGCCAGCAGCCAAGGGACAGCAAACATTCAGTACTTC

v_call: TRBV7-3
clone_size: -
d_call: TRBD1
j_call: TRBJ1-5
cdr3_aa: CASSLRPRTGSNQPQHF
cdr3_nt: TGTGCCAGCAGCTTAAGGCCGAGGACAGGGAGCAATCAGCCCCAGCATTTT

v_call: TRBV20-1
clone_size: once
d_call: TRBD1
j_call: TRBJ1-1
cdr3_aa: CSASGQGLNMNTEAFF
cdr3_nt: TGCAGTGCTAGTGGACAGGGACTTAATATGAACACTGAAGCTTTCTTT

v_call: TRBV29-1
clone_size: -
d_call: TRBD1
j_call: TRBJ2-1
cdr3_aa: CSAGRDSNDYNEQFF
cdr3_nt: TGCAGCGCGGGCAGGGACAGTAATGACTACAATGAGCAGTTCTTC

v_call: TRBV6-5
clone_size: -
d_call: -
j_call: TRBJ1-1
cdr3_aa: CASIPRGGITEAFF
cdr3_nt: TGTGCCAGCATCCCAAGGGGGGGGATCACTGAAGCTTTCTTT

v_call: TRBV9
clone_size: -
d_call: TRBD1
j_call: TRBJ1-3
cdr3_aa: CASSVDGTGINTIYF
cdr3_nt: TGTGCCAGCAGCGTAGATGGGACAGGGATAAACACCATATATTTT

v_call: TRBV28
clone_size: once
d_call: TRBD1
j_call: TRBJ1-2
cdr3_aa: CASSIRGTGYLFYGYTF
cdr3_nt: TGTGCCAGCAGTATCCGAGGGACAGGGTATCTCTTCTATGGCTACACCTTC

v_call: TRBV9
clone_size: once
d_call: -
j_call: TRBJ1-5
cdr3_aa: CASSALGGSNQPQHF
cdr3_nt: TGTGCCAGCAGCGCCCTCGGGGGGAGCAATCAGCCCCAGCATTTT

v_call: TRBV7-6
clone_size: few
d_call: -
j_call: TRBJ2-4
cdr3_aa: CASSPDSEYRDLAKNIQYF
cdr3_nt: TGTGCCAGCAGCCCAGACTCGGAGTACAGGGACCTAGCCAAAAACATTCAGTACTTC

v_call: TRBV5-6
clone_size: few
d_call: -
j_call: TRBJ1-6
cdr3_aa: CASSLSGEYNSPLHF
cdr3_nt: TGTGCCAGCAGCTTGAGTGGGGAGTATAATTCACCCCTCCACTTT

v_call: TRBV19
clone_size: -
d_call: -
j_call: TRBJ2-5
cdr3_aa: CASSRVGGTADQETQYF
cdr3_nt: TGTGCCAGTAGTAGAGTGGGGGGTACGGCAGACCAAGAGACCCAGTACTTC

v_call: TRBV3-1/TRBV3-2
clone_size: -
d_call: -
j_call: TRBJ1-1
cdr3_aa: CASSQWATAGGTEAFF
cdr3_nt: TGTGCCAGCAGCCAATGGGCGACCGCGGGGGGCACTGAAGCTTTCTTT

v_call: TRBV7-3
clone_size: -
d_call: -
j_call: TRBJ1-6
cdr3_aa: CASSLQGTLNSPLHF
cdr3_nt: TGTGCCAGCAGCTTACAGGGAACCCTAAATTCACCCCTCCACTTT

v_call: TRBV18
clone_size: once
d_call: -
j_call: TRBJ2-7
cdr3_aa: CASSPPGTFYEQYF
cdr3_nt: TGTGCCAGCTCACCCCCCGGGACTTTCTACGAGCAGTACTTC

v_call: TRBV13
clone_size: -
d_call: -
j_call: TRBJ2-7
cdr3_aa: CASSSTGSDYEQYF
cdr3_nt: TGTGCCAGCAGCTCAACAGGTTCTGACTACGAGCAGTACTTC

v_call: TRBV27
clone_size: -
d_call: TRBD1
j_call: TRBJ2-4
cdr3_aa: CASSLRTGGADIQYF
cdr3_nt: TGTGCCAGCAGTTTACGGACAGGGGGCGCGGACATTCAGTACTTC

v_call: TRBV10-3
clone_size: -
d_call: TRBD2
j_call: TRBJ2-3
cdr3_aa: CAISGIAGGGTDTQYF
cdr3_nt: TGTGCCATCAGTGGAATAGCGGGGGGTGGCACAGATACGCAGTATTTT

v_call: TRBV30
clone_size: -
d_call: -
j_call: TRBJ1-1
cdr3_aa: CAWRTQGWSEAFF
cdr3_nt: TGTGCCTGGAGGACACAGGGTTGGAGTGAAGCTTTCTTT

v_call: TRBV7-8
clone_size: -
d_call: -
j_call: TRBJ2-1
cdr3_aa: CASSSSGGEQFF
cdr3_nt: TGTGCCAGCAGCTCCTCCGGCGGGGAGCAGTTCTTC